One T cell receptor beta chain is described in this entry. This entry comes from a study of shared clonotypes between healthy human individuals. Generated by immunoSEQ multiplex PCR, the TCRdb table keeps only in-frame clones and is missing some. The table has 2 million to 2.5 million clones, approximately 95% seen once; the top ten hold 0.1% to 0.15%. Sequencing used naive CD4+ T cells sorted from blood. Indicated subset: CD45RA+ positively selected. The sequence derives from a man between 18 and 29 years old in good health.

The CDR3 DNA sequence: TGTGCCAGCAGCTTAGGATATGGGGCCCGTCAGCCCCAGCATTTT. It codes for CASSLGYGARQPQHF. The chain recombines TRBV7-9 with TRBJ1-5; TRBD1 might be the D (5 bases). This CDR3 is built from 15 residues. Germline values: CDR1 SEHNR, CDR2 FQNEAQ (reference sequence). Trimming shortened V by 1 base and J by 6 bases, and 13 bases separated the two germline ends.